A selection of T cell receptor beta chains follows, all from one sample in a study of blood T cell repertoires in COVID-19. The protocol was immunoSEQ multiplex PCR, while the TCRdb copy is restricted to in-frame clones and leaves out a portion. The sample consists of about 200,000 clones, 70% to 90% of them appearing once. Sequenced: peripheral blood. These receptors all come from an elderly woman with acute or convalescent COVID-19. Each CDR3 is given with its conserved first and last residue. A D gene is named only where the DNA matches it firmly. Rows give clone size only sometimes, using once, few, many, or a class for an expanded clone.

TRBJ2-1 TRBV14 TRBD1 - CASSQTRTGGEWQFF TGTGCCAGCAGCCAAACTAGGACAGGGGGCGAGTGGCAGTTCTTC
TRBJ2-7 TRBV14 TRBD2 - CASSPRLAGVYEQYF TGTGCCAGCAGCCCTAGACTAGCGGGAGTCTACGAGCAGTACTTC
TRBJ2-7 TRBV27 - few CASSVREKGAYEQYF TGTGCCAGCAGTGTCCGGGAGAAAGGGGCCTACGAGCAGTACTTC
TRBJ1-6 TRBV4-1 - - CASSPTSGALNSPLHF TGCGCCAGCAGCCCGACATCAGGGGCGCTGAATTCACCCCTCCACTTT
TRBJ2-7 TRBV9 TRBD1 - CASSVSGGAGEQYF TGTGCCAGCAGCGTCTCAGGGGGCGCGGGCGAGCAGTACTTC
TRBJ2-2 TRBV19 TRBD2 - CASRRAGATGELFF TGTGCCAGTAGGCGAGCGGGGGCGACCGGGGAGCTGTTTTTT
TRBJ2-2 TRBV7-9 - - CASQEVTGELFF TGTGCCAGCCAGGAGGTCACCGGGGAGCTGTTTTTT
TRBJ2-1 TRBV27 TRBD2 once CASSQYGLAGGPRERASNEQFF TGTGCCAGCAGTCAGTACGGACTAGCGGGAGGCCCACGGGAGCGCGCATCCAATGAGCAGTTCTTC
TRBJ1-5 TRBV7-3 - - CASSLEPGENQPQHF TGTGCCAGCAGCTTAGAACCGGGGGAGAATCAGCCCCAGCATTTT
TRBJ2-1 TRBV7-8 - once CAVLAGTYNEQFF TGTGCCGTTCTCGCGGGAACCTACAATGAGCAGTTCTTC
TRBJ2-2 TRBV27 TRBD2 - CASRTGTSGGGTGELFF TGTGCCAGCAGGACCGGGACTAGCGGAGGGGGCACCGGGGAGCTGTTTTTT
TRBJ1-4 TRBV7-6 TRBD1 - CASSLDRVSSEKLFF TGTGCCAGCAGTTTGGACAGGGTGTCTTCTGAAAAACTGTTTTTT
TRBJ1-6 TRBV11-2 TRBD1 - CASSFRLQGERNSPLHF TGTGCCAGCAGCTTTAGGTTGCAGGGGGAGAGAAATTCACCCCTCCACTTT
TRBJ2-1 TRBV27 TRBD1 - CASSLGQGAGNEQFF TGTGCCAGCAGTTTAGGGCAGGGGGCAGGGAATGAGCAGTTCTTC
TRBJ2-5 TRBV10-2 - - CASSEVVVGRSETQYF TGCGCCAGCAGTGAGGTGGTCGTGGGCCGGTCCGAGACCCAGTACTTC
TRBJ2-6 TRBV9 - - CASSVTGSGANVLTF TGTGCCAGCAGCGTAACAGGCTCTGGGGCCAACGTCCTGACTTTC
TRBJ1-1 TRBV19 TRBD1 - CASSPRQGNTEAFF TGTGCCAGTAGTCCAAGACAGGGGAACACTGAAGCTTTCTTT
TRBJ2-7 TRBV19 - - CASSRQGPYEQYF TGTGCCAGTAGTAGGCAGGGCCCCTACGAGCAGTACTTC
TRBJ2-7 TRBV19 TRBD2 once CASTQGPGGVYEQYF TGTGCCAGTACCCAAGGGCCGGGGGGAGTCTACGAGCAGTACTTC
TRBJ1-4 TRBV30 - - CAWSVLREKLFF TGTGCCTGGAGTGTACTTCGTGAAAAACTGTTTTTT
TRBJ1-6 TRBV27 TRBD1 - CASIWGQVLSPLHF TGTGCCAGCATCTGGGGACAGGTGTTATCACCCCTCCACTTT
TRBJ1-4 TRBV6-2/TRBV6-3 - - CASSYSAGANEKLFF TGTGCCAGCAGTTACTCTGCGGGGGCTAATGAAAAACTGTTTTTT
TRBJ1-5 TRBV19 - once CASSDTLDQPQHF TGTGCCAGTAGCGACACGCTGGATCAGCCCCAGCATTTT
TRBJ2-2 TRBV27 TRBD2 - CASSPGLSAGELFF TGTGCCAGCAGCCCGGGACTATCCGCCGGGGAGCTGTTTTTT
TRBJ1-4 TRBV3-1/TRBV3-2 TRBD1 - CASSLRTGGGEKLFF TGTGCCAGCAGCTTACGGACAGGGGGTGGTGAAAAACTGTTTTTT
TRBJ2-7 TRBV18 - - CASSPPTGTGEQYF TGTGCCAGCTCACCACCTACGGGGACTGGGGAGCAGTACTTC
TRBJ2-3 TRBV19 TRBD2 once CASRNRAGAPDTQYF TGTGCCAGTAGAAACAGAGCGGGAGCGCCAGATACGCAGTATTTT
TRBJ2-2 TRBV19 - - CASSILTGNTGELFF TGTGCCAGTAGTATCCTGACAGGGAACACCGGGGAGCTGTTTTTT
TRBJ1-1 TRBV18 - - CASSPDDRPRDTEAFF TGTGCCAGCTCACCCGACGACAGGCCCAGGGACACTGAAGCTTTCTTT
TRBJ1-4 TRBV29-1 TRBD1 - CSVPTGGDEKLFF TGCAGCGTGCCGACAGGGGGCGATGAAAAACTGTTTTTT
TRBJ2-7 TRBV19 - few CASSAYARYEQYF TGTGCCAGTAGTGCCTATGCGCGGTACGAGCAGTACTTC
TRBJ1-5 TRBV11-3 - - CASSPITLCGGNQPQHF TGTGCCAGCAGCCCCATAACCCTGTGCGGCGGCAATCAGCCCCAGCATTTT
TRBJ2-7 TRBV6-5 - few CASSQNRNYEQYF TGTGCCAGCAGTCAGAACAGGAACTACGAGCAGTACTTC
TRBJ2-5 TRBV3-1/TRBV3-2 - - CASSQPGSRLLETQYF TGTGCCAGCAGCCAGCCGGGATCCCGTTTACTCGAGACCCAGTACTTC
TRBJ1-1 TRBV29-1 TRBD1 - CSVWPDRGLAFF TGCAGCGTTTGGCCGGACAGGGGGCTCGCTTTCTTT
TRBJ2-3 TRBV19 - - CASRPSRQDLFTDTQYF TGTGCCAGTAGGCCATCCCGACAGGACCTTTTCACAGATACGCAGTATTTT
TRBJ1-6 TRBV18 - once CASSPKPGTGDNSPLHF TGTGCCAGCTCACCAAAACCCGGGACGGGGGATAATTCACCCCTCCACTTT
TRBJ2-5 TRBV6-1 TRBD1 - CASSEVGRGRETQYF TGTGCCAGCAGTGAAGTCGGCAGGGGGCGAGAGACCCAGTACTTC
TRBJ1-4 TRBV27 TRBD1 - CASSPQGAGGEKLFF TGTGCCAGCAGTCCACAGGGGGCAGGTGGAGAAAAACTGTTTTTT
TRBJ1-6 TRBV7-9 - - CASSLAGEDSPLHF TGTGCCAGCAGCTTGGCAGGGGAAGATTCACCCCTCCACTTT
TRBJ2-3 TRBV7-2 TRBD2 - CASSFRSAREGTDTQYF TGTGCCAGCAGCTTCCGGTCTGCTCGGGAGGGCACAGATACGCAGTATTTT
TRBJ2-7 TRBV6-5 TRBD1 - CASSWEQGAGEQYF TGTGCCAGCAGCTGGGAACAGGGGGCGGGCGAGCAGTACTTC
TRBJ2-3 TRBV7-3 TRBD2 - CASSWASGGGTDTQYF TGTGCCAGCAGCTGGGCTAGCGGGGGGGGCACAGATACGCAGTATTTT
TRBJ1-1 TRBV7-2 - - CASSSPQGLRNTEAFF TGTGCCAGCAGCTCACCCCAGGGACTGCGGAACACTGAAGCTTTCTTT
TRBJ2-2 TRBV28 - - CASSLWAREVDTGELFF TGTGCCAGCAGTTTATGGGCTAGGGAGGTCGACACCGGGGAGCTGTTTTTT
TRBJ1-4 TRBV3-1/TRBV3-2 - - CASSQAERGGTNEKLFF TGTGCCAGCAGCCAAGCGGAGCGGGGAGGTACTAATGAAAAACTGTTTTTT
TRBJ2-7 TRBV7-9 - - CASSLADSFAEQYF TGTGCCAGCAGCTTAGCGGACAGCTTTGCAGAGCAGTACTTC
TRBJ2-3 TRBV5-1 - - CASSPRLLNTDTQYF TGCGCCAGCAGCCCGCGACTCCTCAACACAGATACGCAGTATTTT
TRBJ1-1 TRBV28 - - CASISPQGSNTEAFF TGTGCCTCCATTTCTCCCCAGGGATCGAACACTGAAGCTTTCTTT
TRBJ1-5 TRBV7-9 TRBD1 - CASSLAGGSGNQPQHF TGTGCCAGCAGCTTGGCAGGGGGCTCGGGCAATCAGCCCCAGCATTTT
TRBJ2-7 TRBV4-3 - - CASSLQTGLDEQYF TGCGCCAGCAGCCTACAGACAGGTTTAGACGAGCAGTACTTC
TRBJ2-3 TRBV7-2 TRBD2 - CASSPGLAGGLADTQYF TGTGCCAGCAGCCCGGGACTAGCGGGGGGGCTCGCAGATACGCAGTATTTT
TRBJ2-2 TRBV2 TRBD1 - CASMGQANTGELFF TGTGCCAGCATGGGACAGGCAAACACCGGGGAGCTGTTTTTT
TRBJ2-5 TRBV2 - - CASSEEGRVYETQYF TGTGCCAGCAGTGAGGAGGGCAGGGTTTATGAGACCCAGTACTTC